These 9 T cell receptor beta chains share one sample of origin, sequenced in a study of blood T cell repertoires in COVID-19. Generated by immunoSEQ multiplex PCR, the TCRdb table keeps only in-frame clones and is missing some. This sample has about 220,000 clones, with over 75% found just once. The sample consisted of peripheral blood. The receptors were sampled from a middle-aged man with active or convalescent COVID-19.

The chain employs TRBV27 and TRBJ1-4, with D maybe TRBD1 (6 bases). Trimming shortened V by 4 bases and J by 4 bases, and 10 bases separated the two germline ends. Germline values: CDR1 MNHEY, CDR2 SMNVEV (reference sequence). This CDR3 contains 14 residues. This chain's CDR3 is CASSSTGYNEKLFF. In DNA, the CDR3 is TGTGCCAGCAGTTCGACAGGCTATAATGAAAAACTGTTTTTT.

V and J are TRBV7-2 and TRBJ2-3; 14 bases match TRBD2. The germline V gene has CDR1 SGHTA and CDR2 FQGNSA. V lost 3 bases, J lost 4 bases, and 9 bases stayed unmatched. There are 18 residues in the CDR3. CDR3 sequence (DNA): TGTGCCAGCAGCTTCTCGGGACTAGCGGGGGCAGGGGCAGATACGCAGTATTTT. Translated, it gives CASSFSGLAGAGADTQYF.

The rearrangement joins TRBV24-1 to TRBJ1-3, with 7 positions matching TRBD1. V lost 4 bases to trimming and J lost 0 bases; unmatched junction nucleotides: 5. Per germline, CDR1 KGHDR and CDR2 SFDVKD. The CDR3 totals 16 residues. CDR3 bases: TGTGCCACCAGTGAGGACAGGCCTCGCTCTGGAAACACCATATATTTT. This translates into CATSEDRPRSGNTIYF.

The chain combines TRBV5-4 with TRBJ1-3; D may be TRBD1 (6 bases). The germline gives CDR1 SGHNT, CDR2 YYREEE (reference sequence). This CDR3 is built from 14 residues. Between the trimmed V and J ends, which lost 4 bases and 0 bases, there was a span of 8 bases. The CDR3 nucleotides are TGTGCCAGCAGCCGGACAGACTCTGGAAACACCATATATTTT. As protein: CASSRTDSGNTIYF.

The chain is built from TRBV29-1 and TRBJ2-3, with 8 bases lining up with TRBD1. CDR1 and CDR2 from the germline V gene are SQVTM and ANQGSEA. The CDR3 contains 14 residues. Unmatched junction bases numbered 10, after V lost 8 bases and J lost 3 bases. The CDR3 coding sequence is TGCAGCTCCTCTGGGACAGGAGTTACAGATACGCAGTATTTT. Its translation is CSSSGTGVTDTQYF.

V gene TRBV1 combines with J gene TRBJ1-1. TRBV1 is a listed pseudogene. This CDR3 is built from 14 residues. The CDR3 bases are TGCACCAGCAGCCAAGGAACGGGGAGGGCGTGGAGTTTCTTT. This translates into CTSSQGTGRAWSFF.

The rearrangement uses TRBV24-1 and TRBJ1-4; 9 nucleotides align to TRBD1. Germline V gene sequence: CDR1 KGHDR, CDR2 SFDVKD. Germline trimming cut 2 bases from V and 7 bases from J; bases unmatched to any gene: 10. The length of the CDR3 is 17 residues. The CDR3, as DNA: TGTGCCACCAGTGATTGGGGCCCGGGACAGGGAGGTGAAAAACTGTTTTTT. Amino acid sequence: CATSDWGPGQGGEKLFF.

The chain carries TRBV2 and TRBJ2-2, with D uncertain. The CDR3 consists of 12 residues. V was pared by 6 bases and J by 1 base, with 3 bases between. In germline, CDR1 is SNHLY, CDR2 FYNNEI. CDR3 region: CASRQNTGELFF. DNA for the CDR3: TGTGCCAGCAGACAGAACACCGGGGAGCTGTTTTTT.

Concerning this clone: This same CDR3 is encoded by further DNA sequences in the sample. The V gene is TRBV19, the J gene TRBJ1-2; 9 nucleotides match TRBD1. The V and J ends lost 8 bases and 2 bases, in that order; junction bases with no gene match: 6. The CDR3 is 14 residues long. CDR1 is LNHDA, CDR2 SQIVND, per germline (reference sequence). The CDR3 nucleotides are TGTGCCAGTTCTATAACAGGGGGCAACTATGGCTACACCTTC. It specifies CASSITGGNYGYTF.